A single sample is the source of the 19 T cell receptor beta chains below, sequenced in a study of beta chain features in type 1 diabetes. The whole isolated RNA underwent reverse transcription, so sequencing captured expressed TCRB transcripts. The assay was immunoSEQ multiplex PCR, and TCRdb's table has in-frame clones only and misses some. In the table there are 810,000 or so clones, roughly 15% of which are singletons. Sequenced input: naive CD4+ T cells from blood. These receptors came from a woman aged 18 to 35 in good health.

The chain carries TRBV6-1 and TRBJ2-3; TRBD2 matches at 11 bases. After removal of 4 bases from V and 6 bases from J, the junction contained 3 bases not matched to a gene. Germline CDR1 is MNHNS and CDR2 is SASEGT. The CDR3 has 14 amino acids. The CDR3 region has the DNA TGTGCCAGCAGTGGAACTAGCGGGAGTGATACGCAGTATTTT. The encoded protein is CASSGTSGSDTQYF.

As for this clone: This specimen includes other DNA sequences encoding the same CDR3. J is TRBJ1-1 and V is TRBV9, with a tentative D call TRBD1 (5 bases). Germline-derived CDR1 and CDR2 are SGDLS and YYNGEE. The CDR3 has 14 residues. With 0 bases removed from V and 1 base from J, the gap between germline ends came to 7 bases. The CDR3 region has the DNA TGTGCCAGCAGCGTAGTTGGGGGGAACACTGAAGCTTTCTTT. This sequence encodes CASSVVGGNTEAFF.

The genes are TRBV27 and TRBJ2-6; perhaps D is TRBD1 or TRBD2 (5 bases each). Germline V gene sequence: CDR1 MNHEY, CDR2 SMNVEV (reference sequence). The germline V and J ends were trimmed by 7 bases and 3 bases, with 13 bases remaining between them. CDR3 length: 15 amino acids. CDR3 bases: TGTGCCAGCACCGCTCGTGGGGGTGGGGCCAACGTCCTGACTTTC. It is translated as CASTARGGGANVLTF.

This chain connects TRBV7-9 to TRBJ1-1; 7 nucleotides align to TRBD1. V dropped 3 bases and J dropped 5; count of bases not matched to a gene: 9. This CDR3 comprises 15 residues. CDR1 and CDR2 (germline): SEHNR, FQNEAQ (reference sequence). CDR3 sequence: CASSFRQGSITEAFF. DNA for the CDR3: TGTGCCAGCAGCTTTAGACAGGGTAGTATAACTGAAGCTTTCTTT.

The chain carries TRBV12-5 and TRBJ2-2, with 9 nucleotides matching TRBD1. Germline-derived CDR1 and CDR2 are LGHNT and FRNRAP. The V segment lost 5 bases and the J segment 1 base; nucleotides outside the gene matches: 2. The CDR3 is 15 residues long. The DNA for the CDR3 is TGTGCTAGTGGTACGGGACAGGGGAACACCGGGGAGCTGTTTTTT. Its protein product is CASGTGQGNTGELFF.

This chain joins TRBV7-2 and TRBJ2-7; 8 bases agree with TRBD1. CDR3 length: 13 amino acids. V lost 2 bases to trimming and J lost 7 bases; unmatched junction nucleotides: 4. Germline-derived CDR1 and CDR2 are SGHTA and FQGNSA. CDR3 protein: CASSLQGAGEQYF. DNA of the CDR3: TGTGCCAGCAGCTTACAGGGGGCGGGGGAGCAGTACTTC.

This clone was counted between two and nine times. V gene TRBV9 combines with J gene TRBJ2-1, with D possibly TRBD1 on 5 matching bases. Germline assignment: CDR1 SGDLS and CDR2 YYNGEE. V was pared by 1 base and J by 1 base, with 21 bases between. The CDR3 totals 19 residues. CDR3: CASSVRPPMQGSSYNEQFF. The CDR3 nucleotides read TGTGCCAGCAGCGTACGCCCCCCTATGCAGGGAAGTTCCTACAATGAGCAGTTCTTC.

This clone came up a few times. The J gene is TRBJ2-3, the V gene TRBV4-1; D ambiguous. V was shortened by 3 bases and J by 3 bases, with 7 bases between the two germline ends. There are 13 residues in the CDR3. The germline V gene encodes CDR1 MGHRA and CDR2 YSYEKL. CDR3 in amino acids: CASSHLGTDTQYF. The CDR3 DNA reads TGCGCCAGCAGCCATCTAGGAACAGATACGCAGTATTTT.

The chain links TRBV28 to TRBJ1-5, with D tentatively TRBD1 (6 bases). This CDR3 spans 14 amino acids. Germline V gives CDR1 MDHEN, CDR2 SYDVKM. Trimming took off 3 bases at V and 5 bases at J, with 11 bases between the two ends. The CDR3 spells CASSLGGLYQPQHF. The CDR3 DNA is TGTGCCAGCAGTTTGGGGGGCCTCTATCAGCCCCAGCATTTT. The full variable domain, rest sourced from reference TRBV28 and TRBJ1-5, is DVKVTQSSRYLVKRTGEKVFLECVQDMDHENMFWYRQDPGLGLRLIYFSYDVKMKEKGDIPEGYSVSREKKERFSLILESASTNQTSMYLCASSLGGLYQPQHFGDGTRLSIL.

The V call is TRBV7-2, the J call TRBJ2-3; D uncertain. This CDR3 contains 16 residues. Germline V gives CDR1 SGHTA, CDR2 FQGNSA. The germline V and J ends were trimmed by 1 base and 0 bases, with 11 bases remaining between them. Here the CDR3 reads CASSLVLMASTDTQYF. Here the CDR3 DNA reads TGTGCCAGCAGCTTAGTATTAATGGCCAGCACAGATACGCAGTATTTT. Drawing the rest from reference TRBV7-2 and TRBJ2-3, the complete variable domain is GAGVSQSPSNKVTEKGKDVELRCDPISGHTALYWYRQSLGQGLEFLIYFQGNSAPDKSGLPSDRFSAERTGGSVSTLTIQRTQQEDSAVYLCASSLVLMASTDTQYFGPGTRLTVL.

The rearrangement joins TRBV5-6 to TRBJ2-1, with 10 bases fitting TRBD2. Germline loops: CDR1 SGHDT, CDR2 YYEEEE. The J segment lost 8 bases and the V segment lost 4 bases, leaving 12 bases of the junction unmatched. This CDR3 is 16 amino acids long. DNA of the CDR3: TGTGCCAGCAGCCGGATTTCAGCGGGAGGGCATCATGAGCAGTTCTTC. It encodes CASSRISAGGHHEQFF.

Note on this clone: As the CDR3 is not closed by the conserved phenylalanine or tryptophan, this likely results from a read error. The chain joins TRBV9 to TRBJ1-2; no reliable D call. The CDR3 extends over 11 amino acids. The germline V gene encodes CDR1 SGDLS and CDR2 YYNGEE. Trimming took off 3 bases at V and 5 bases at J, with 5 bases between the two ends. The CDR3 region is CASSEGYGYTL. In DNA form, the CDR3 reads TGTGCCAGCAGCGAGGGATATGGCTACACCCTC.

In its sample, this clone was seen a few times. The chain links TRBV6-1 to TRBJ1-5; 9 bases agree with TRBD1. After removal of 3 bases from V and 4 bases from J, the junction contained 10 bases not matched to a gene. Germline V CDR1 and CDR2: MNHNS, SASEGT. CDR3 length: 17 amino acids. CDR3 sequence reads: CASSDPGQGLFNQPQHF. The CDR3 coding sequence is TGTGCCAGCAGTGACCCGGGACAGGGCCTCTTTAATCAGCCCCAGCATTTT.

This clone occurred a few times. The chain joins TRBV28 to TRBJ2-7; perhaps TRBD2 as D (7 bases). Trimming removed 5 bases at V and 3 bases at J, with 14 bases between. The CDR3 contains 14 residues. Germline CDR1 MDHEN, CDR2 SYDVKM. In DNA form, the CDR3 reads TGTGCCAGCAGTGTCAGCGGGACATACTACGAGCAGTACTTC. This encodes CASSVSGTYYEQYF.

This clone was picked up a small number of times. The CDR3 here is CASTGTGTGFNEQYF. The CDR3 nucleotides are TGTGCCAGTACGGGGACCGGGACAGGGTTCAACGAGCAGTACTTC. The genes are TRBV19 and TRBJ2-7; 9 bases fit TRBD1. V lost 7 bases, J lost 5 bases, and 12 bases stayed unmatched. The CDR3 covers 15 residues. Germline V gives CDR1 LNHDA, CDR2 SQIVND (reference sequence).

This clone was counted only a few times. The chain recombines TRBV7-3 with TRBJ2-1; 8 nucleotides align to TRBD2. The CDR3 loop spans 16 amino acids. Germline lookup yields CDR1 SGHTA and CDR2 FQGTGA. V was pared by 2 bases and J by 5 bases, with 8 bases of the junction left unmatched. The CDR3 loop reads CASSLWPGRANNEQFF. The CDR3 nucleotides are TGTGCCAGCAGCTTATGGCCCGGGAGGGCCAACAATGAGCAGTTCTTC.

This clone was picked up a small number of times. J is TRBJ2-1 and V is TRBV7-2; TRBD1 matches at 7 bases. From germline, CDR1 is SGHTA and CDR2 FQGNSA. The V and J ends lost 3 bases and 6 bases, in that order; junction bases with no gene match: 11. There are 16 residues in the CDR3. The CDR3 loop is CASSFNRDSSGNEQFF. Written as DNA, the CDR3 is TGTGCCAGCAGCTTTAACCGGGACAGCTCTGGCAATGAGCAGTTCTTC.

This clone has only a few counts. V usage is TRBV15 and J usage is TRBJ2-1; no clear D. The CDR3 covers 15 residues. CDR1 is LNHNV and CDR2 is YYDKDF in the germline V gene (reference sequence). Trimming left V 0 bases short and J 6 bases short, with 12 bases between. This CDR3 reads CATSRDLVLGNEQFF. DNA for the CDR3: TGTGCCACCAGCAGAGATTTGGTTTTGGGCAATGAGCAGTTCTTC. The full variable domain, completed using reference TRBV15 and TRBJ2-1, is DAMVIQNPRYQVTQFGKPVTLSCSQTLNHNVMYWYQQKSSQAPKLLFHYYDKDFNNEADTPDNFQSRRPNTSFCFLDIRSPGLGDTAMYLCATSRDLVLGNEQFFGPGTRLTVL.

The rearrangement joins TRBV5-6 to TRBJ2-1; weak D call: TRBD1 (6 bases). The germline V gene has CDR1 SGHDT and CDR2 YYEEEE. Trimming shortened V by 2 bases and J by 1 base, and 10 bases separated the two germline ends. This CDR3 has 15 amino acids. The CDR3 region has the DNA TGTGCCAGCAGCTTTATTACAGGGTCCTACAATGAGCAGTTCTTC. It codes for CASSFITGSYNEQFF.